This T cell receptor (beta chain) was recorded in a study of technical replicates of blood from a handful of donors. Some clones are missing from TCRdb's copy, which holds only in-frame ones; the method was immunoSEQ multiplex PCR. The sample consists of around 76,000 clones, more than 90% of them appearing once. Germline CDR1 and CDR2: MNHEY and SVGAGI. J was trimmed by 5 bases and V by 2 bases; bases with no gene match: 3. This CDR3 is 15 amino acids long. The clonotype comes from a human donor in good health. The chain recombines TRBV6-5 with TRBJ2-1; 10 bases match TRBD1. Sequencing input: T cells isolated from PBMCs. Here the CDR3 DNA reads TGTGCCAGCAGTTACCGGGACAGGGGACACAATGAGCAGTTCTTC. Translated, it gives CASSYRDRGHNEQFF.